These T cell receptor beta chains were read from a single sample in a study of glioma-infiltrating T cells after dendritic cell vaccination. Method: immunoSEQ multiplex PCR; TCRdb's copy keeps in-frame clones and lacks some. The table records roughly 100,000 clones, roughly 79% of them present only once. Sequencing used blood, obtained before dendritic cell vaccination. All receptors come from a human donor with glioblastoma. Both conserved end residues are part of each CDR3. A D gene is named only where the DNA matches it firmly. The listing skips clone size in some rows; elsewhere it reads once, few, many or a size class.

- | TRBD1 | TRBJ1-6 | TRBV19 | 14 | TGTGCCAGTAGTATCGGACAGGGCAATTCACCCCTCCACTTT | CASSIGQGNSPLHF
- | - | TRBJ1-2 | TRBV19 | 15 | TGTGCCAGTGGTCCCTACGGTGAAAATAACTATGGCTACACCTTC | CASGPYGENNYGYTF
- | - | TRBJ1-1 | TRBV30 | 14 | TGTGCCTGGAGTGACTTTTCCATGAACACTGAAGCTTTCTTT | CAWSDFSMNTEAFF
- | - | TRBJ1-6 | TRBV5-4 | 14 | TGTGCCAGCAGCTTATCCAGCGTCAATTCACCCCTCCACTTT | CASSLSSVNSPLHF
- | TRBD1 | TRBJ2-7 | TRBV7-9 | 16 | TGTGCCAGCAGACCCTCCAGACAGGGGCGCCCCTACGAGCAGTACTTC | CASRPSRQGRPYEQYF
- | TRBD1 | TRBJ2-1 | TRBV6-5 | 12 | TGTGCCAGCAAGGGGGCGGACAATGAGCAGTTCTTC | CASKGADNEQFF
- | - | TRBJ2-1 | TRBV7-2 | 15 | TGTGCCAGCAGGACGAGTGGCGGGGTGTACAATGAGCAGTTCTTC | CASRTSGGVYNEQFF
- | TRBD1 | TRBJ2-6 | TRBV4-3 | 16 | TGCGCCAGCAGCAATCACAGGGGGCCTGGGGCCAACGTCCTGACTTTC | CASSNHRGPGANVLTF
- | TRBD2 | TRBJ2-5 | TRBV2 | 15 | TGTGCCAGCAGGGGACTGGCGGGGGGGATGGAGACCCAGTACTTC | CASRGLAGGMETQYF
- | - | TRBJ1-2 | TRBV18 | 16 | TGTGCCAGCTCACCCGGTGGAGAACAAGGAAACTATGGCTACACCTTC | CASSPGGEQGNYGYTF
- | - | TRBJ1-1 | TRBV21-1 | 15 | TGTGCCAGCAGCAAAGCTAAGACAGTAAACACTGAAGCTTTCTTT | CASSKAKTVNTEAFF
- | TRBD1 | TRBJ2-2 | TRBV6-5 | 14 | TGTGCCAGCACTAGACAGGGGGCATCTGGGGAGCTGTTTTTT | CASTRQGASGELFF
- | - | TRBJ1-1 | TRBV11-3 | 17 | TGTGCCAGCAGCGATACCTGGGGCGTCTGGGGGAACACTGAAGCTTTCTTT | CASSDTWGVWGNTEAFF
few | TRBD1 | TRBJ2-7 | TRBV7-2 | 14 | TGTGCCAGCAGCACCCGGACAGGGGCCTACGAGCAGTACTTC | CASSTRTGAYEQYF
- | - | TRBJ2-1 | TRBV2 | 12 | TGTGCCAGCAATCAGGGTTACAATGAGCAGTTCTTC | CASNQGYNEQFF
- | TRBD1 | TRBJ2-2 | TRBV4-3 | 16 | TGCGCCAGCAGCCATAGGGAGACAGGGATTAATTCTTTGCTGTTTTTT | CASSHRETGINSLLFF
- | - | TRBJ2-1 | TRBV11-3 | 13 | TGTGCCAGCAGCTGGTTTGGGCCCAATGAGCAGTTCTTC | CASSWFGPNEQFF
- | - | TRBJ1-6 | TRBV7-9 | 14 | TGTGCCAGCAGCTTAGGGCGGGAAAATTCACCCCTCCACTTT | CASSLGRENSPLHF
- | TRBD2 | TRBJ2-5 | TRBV6-1 | 15 | TGTGCCAGCACCGGGACTAGCGGGGGCCAAGAGACCCAGTACTTC | CASTGTSGGQETQYF
once | TRBD1 | TRBJ1-2 | TRBV11-2 | 18 | TGTGCCAGCAGCTCAACCGGGACAGGGGGCCTTGCTAACTATGGCTACACCTTC | CASSSTGTGGLANYGYTF
- | - | TRBJ2-7 | TRBV12-2 | 14 | TGTGCAAGTCGCCCCCCCGGGAGGGCAAGCGAGCAGTACTTC | CASRPPGRASEQYF
once | - | TRBJ1-2 | TRBV30 | 11 | TGTGCCTGGGTACAGGGTTTTGGCTACACCTTC | CAWVQGFGYTF
few | - | TRBJ1-5 | TRBV19 | 15 | TGTGCCAGTAGTATAGCGAGTGGAGGCAATCAGCCCCAGCATTTT | CASSIASGGNQPQHF
- | TRBD2 | TRBJ2-3 | TRBV30 | 15 | TGTGCCTGGAGTAGGGGCGGGGGGGCGTCAGATACGCAGTATTTT | CAWSRGGGASDTQYF
once | - | TRBJ1-5 | TRBV5-1 | 15 | TGCGCCAGCAGCTTGGGACCCGGGGGCAATCAGCCCCAGCATTTT | CASSLGPGGNQPQHF
- | - | TRBJ1-1 | TRBV11-2 | 12 | TGTGCCAGCAGGCCTCCGGGCACTGAAGCTTTCTTT | CASRPPGTEAFF
- | - | TRBJ1-5 | TRBV19 | 17 | TGTGCCAGTAGTATAGATATGTGGAGGAGAGGCAATCAGCCCCAGCATTTT | CASSIDMWRRGNQPQHF
- | TRBD1 | TRBJ2-7 | TRBV6-1 | 17 | TGTGCCAGCAGTGAAGCCCAAAATTACAGGGGTTCGTACGAGCAGTACTTC | CASSEAQNYRGSYEQYF
- | TRBD2 | TRBJ2-1 | TRBV7-3 | 15 | TGTGCCAGCAGCATAGTAGCGGGGGGGTACAATGAGCAGTTCTTC | CASSIVAGGYNEQFF
once | - | TRBJ2-5 | TRBV2 | 13 | TGTGCCAGCAGCGCGGGTGACCAAGAGACCCAGTACTTC | CASSAGDQETQYF
few | TRBD1 | TRBJ1-1 | TRBV4-3 | 15 | TGCGCCAGCAGCCCCCTGTGGACAGGGGGCACTGAAGCTTTCTTT | CASSPLWTGGTEAFF
- | TRBD1 | TRBJ1-6 | TRBV7-8 | 19 | TGTGCCAGCAGCCTTGGACAGGGGTACGCGGCCCCGTATAATTCACCCCTCCACTTT | CASSLGQGYAAPYNSPLHF
- | - | TRBJ2-1 | TRBV5-1 | 17 | TGCGCCAGCAGCTTGTTGACAGGTCGATACTCCTACAATGAGCAGTTCTTC | CASSLLTGRYSYNEQFF